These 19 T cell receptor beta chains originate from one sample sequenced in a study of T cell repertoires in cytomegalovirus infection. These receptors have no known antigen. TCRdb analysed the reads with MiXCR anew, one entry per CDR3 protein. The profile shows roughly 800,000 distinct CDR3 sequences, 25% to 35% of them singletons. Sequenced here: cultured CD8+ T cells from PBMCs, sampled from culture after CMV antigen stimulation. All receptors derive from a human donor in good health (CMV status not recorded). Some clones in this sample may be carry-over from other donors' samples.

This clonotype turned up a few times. CDR3 sequence: CASSSLAGSEQYF. In nucleotides, the CDR3 is TGTGCCAGCAGCTCCCTCGCAGGGAGCGAGCAGTACTTC. The rearrangement links TRBV7-9 to TRBJ2-7; either TRBD1 or TRBD2 may supply D (5 bases each). Per the germline V gene, CDR1 is SEHNR and CDR2 is FQNEAQ (reference sequence). V gave up 4 bases and J gave up 6 bases, with 13 bases separating them. The CDR3 extends over 13 amino acids. The full variable domain, in which reference TRBV7-9 and TRBJ2-7 provide the parts outside the CDR3, is DTGVSQNPRHKITKRGQNVTFRCDPISEHNRLYWYRQTLGQGPEFLTYFQNEAQLEKSRLLSDRFSAERPKGSFSTLEIQRTEQGDSAMYLCASSSLAGSEQYFGPGTRLTVT.

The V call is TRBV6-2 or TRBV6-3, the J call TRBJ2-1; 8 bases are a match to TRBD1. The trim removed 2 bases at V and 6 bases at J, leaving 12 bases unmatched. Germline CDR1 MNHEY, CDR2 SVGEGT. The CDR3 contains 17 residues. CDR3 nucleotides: TGTGCCAGCAGTTACAGGGTGACAGGGGAGATCGTCAATGAGCAGTTCTTC. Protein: CASSYRVTGEIVNEQFF.

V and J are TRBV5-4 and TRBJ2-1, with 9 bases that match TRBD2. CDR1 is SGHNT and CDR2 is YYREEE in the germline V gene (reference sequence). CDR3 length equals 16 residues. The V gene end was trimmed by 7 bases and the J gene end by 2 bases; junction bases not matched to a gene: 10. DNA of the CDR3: TGTGCCAGCGCCTCCGAGCGGGGGGCCCCCTACAATGAGCAGTTCTTC. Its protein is CASASERGAPYNEQFF.

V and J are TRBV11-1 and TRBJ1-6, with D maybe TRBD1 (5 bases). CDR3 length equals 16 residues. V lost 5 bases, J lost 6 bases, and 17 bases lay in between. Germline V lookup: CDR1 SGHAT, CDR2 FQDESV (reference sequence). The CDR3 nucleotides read TGTGCCAGCAGCGCGACACCGGGACGGCTTAATTCACCCCTCCACTTT. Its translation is CASSATPGRLNSPLHF.

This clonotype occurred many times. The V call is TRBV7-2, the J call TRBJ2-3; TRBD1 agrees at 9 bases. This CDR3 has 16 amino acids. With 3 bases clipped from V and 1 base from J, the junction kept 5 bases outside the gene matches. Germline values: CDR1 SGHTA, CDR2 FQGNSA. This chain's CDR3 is CASSFPRTGGTDTQYF. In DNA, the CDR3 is TGTGCCAGCAGCTTTCCCCGGACAGGGGGCACAGATACGCAGTATTTT.

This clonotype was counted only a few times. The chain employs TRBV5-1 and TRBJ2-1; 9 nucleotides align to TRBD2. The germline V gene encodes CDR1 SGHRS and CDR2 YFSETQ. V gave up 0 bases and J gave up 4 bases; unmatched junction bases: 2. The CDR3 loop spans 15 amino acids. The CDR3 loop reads CASSLASGDYNEQFF. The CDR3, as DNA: TGCGCCAGCAGCTTGGCTAGCGGGGATTACAATGAGCAGTTCTTC. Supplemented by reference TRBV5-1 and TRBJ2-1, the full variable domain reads KAGVTQTPRYLIKTRGQQVTLSCSPISGHRSVSWYQQTPGQGLQFLFEYFSETQRNKGNFPGRFSGRQFSNSRSEMNVSTLELGDSALYLCASSLASGDYNEQFFGPGTRLTVL.

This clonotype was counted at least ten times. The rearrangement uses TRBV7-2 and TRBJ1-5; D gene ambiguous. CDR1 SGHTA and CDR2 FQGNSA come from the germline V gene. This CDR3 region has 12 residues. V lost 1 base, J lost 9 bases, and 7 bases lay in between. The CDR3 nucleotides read TGTGCCAGCAGCTTAGGGGATGGGCCCCAGCATTTT. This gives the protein CASSLGDGPQHF.

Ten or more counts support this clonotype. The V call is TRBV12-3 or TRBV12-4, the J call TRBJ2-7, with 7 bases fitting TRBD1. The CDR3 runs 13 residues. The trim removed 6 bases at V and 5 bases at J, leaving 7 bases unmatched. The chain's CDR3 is CASSQTGSDEQYF. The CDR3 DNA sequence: TGTGCCAGCAGCCAGACAGGGAGCGACGAGCAGTACTTC.

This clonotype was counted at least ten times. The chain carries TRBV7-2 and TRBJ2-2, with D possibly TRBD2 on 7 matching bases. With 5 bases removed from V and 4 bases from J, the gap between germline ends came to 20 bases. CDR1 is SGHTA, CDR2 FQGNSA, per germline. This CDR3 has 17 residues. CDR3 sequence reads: CASSPRWGGPLTGELFF. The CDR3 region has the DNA TGTGCCAGCAGCCCTCGATGGGGGGGGCCTCTCACCGGGGAGCTGTTTTTT. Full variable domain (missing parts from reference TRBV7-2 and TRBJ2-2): GAGVSQSPSNKVTEKGKDVELRCDPISGHTALYWYRQSLGQGLEFLIYFQGNSAPDKSGLPSDRFSAERTGGSVSTLTIQRTQQEDSAVYLCASSPRWGGPLTGELFFGEGSRLTVL.

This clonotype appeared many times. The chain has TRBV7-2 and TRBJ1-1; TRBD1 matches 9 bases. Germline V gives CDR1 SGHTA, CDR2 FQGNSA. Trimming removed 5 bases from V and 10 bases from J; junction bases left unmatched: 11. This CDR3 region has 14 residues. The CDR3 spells CASSPYRGTGLAFF. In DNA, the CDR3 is TGTGCCAGCAGCCCGTATAGAGGGACAGGGTTAGCTTTCTTT.

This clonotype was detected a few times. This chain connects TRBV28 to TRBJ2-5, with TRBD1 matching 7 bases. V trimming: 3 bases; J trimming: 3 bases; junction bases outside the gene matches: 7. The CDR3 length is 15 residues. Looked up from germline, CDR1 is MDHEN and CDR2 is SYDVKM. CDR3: CASSFDRAGKETQYF. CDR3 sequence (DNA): TGTGCCAGCAGTTTCGACAGGGCTGGGAAAGAGACCCAGTACTTC.

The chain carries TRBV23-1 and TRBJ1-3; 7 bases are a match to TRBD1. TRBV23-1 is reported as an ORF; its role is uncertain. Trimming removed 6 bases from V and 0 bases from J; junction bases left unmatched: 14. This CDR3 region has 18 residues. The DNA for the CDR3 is TGCGCCAGCAGCCCGAACGATGGACAGGACCCCTCTGGAAACACCATATATTTT. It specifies CASSPNDGQDPSGNTIYF.

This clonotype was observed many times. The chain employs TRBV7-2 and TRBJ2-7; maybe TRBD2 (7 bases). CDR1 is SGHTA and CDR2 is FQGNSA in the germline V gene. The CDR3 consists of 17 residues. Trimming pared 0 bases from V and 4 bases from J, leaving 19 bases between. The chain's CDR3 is CASSLAGGLEIGYEQYF. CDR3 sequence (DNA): TGTGCCAGCAGCTTAGCGGGGGGGCTTGAGATCGGATACGAGCAGTACTTC.

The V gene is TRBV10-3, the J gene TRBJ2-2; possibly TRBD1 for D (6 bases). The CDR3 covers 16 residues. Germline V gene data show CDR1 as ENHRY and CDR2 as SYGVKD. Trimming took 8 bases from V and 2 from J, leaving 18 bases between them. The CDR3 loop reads CAIGGRADSNTGELFF. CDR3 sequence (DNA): TGTGCCATCGGAGGAAGGGCGGACAGCAACACCGGGGAGCTGTTTTTT.

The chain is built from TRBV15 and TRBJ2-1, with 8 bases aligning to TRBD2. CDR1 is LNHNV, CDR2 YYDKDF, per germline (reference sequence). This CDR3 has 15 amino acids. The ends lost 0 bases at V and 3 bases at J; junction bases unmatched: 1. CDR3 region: CATSRESGGYNEQFF. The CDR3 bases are TGTGCCACCAGCAGAGAAAGCGGGGGCTACAATGAGCAGTTCTTC.

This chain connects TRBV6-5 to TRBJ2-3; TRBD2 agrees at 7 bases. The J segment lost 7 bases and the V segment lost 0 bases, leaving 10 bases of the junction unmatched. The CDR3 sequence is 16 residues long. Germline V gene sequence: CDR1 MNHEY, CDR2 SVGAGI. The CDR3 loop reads CASSYSVAGDRNTQYF. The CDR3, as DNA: TGTGCCAGCAGTTACTCGGTTGCGGGGGATAGAAATACGCAGTATTTT.

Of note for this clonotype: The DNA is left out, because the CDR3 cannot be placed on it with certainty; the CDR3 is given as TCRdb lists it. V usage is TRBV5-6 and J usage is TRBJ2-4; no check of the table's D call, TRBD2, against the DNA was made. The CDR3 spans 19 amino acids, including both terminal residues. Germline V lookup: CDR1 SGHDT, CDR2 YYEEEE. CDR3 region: CASSLEVAGGIVAKNIKYF.

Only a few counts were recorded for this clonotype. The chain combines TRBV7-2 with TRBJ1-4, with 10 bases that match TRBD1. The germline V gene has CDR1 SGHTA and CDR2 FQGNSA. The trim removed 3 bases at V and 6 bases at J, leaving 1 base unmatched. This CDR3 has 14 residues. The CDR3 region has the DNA TGTGCCAGCAGCTTGGGACAGGGGTATGAAAAACTGTTTTTT. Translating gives CASSLGQGYEKLFF.

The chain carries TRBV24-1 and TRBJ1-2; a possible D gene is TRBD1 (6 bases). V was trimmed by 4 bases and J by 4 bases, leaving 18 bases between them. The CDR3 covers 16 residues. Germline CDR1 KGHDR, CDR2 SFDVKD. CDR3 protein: CATSESQGIGTYGYTF. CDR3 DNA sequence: TGTGCCACCAGTGAGTCACAGGGTATTGGGACCTATGGCTACACCTTC.